Shown below are 3 T cell receptor beta chains from a single sample sequenced in a study of circulating and synovial CD4+ cells in juvenile arthritis (dated by TCRdb to 2013 to 2016). Receptor libraries were prepared by the immunoSEQ multiplex PCR assay. TCRdb took over this immuneACCESS table, retaining in-frame rearrangements with V and J assigned. Such tables are incomplete; in checked studies, under half of the missing clones stem from an unresolved V gene, and the remainder is unexplained. Present in this sample are 30,000 or so clones, 90% to 95% of which were seen just once. The top ten clonotypes cover about 0.66% of the sample. The source material was CD4+ T cells from blood. All receptors come from a human donor with juvenile idiopathic arthritis.

This chain uses TRBV7-2 with TRBJ1-2; D call uncertain. The CDR3 is made up of 15 amino acids. Trimming took off 3 bases at V and 6 bases at J, with 17 bases between the two ends. Germline V gives CDR1 SGHTA, CDR2 FQGNSA. The CDR3 here is CASSFRTAPRNGYTF. The CDR3 DNA reads as TGTGCCAGCAGCTTCCGGACTGCCCCAAGGAATGGCTACACCTTC. Filled out from reference TRBV7-2 and TRBJ1-2, the complete variable domain reads GAGVSQSPSNKVTEKGKDVELRCDPISGHTALYWYRQSLGQGLEFLIYFQGNSAPDKSGLPSDRFSAERTGGSVSTLTIQRTQQEDSAVYLCASSFRTAPRNGYTFGSGTRLTVV.

J is TRBJ2-3 and V is TRBV6-1; TRBD1 is a possible D gene (5 bases). The CDR3 sequence is 14 residues long. Germline assignment: CDR1 MNHNS and CDR2 SASEGT. Trimming shortened V by 4 bases and J by 2 bases, and 10 bases separated the two germline ends. The CDR3 sequence: CASSVTVPTDTQYF. As DNA, the CDR3 is TGTGCCAGCAGTGTGACAGTACCCACAGATACGCAGTATTTT.

The rearrangement uses TRBV7-2 and TRBJ2-7; D possibly corresponds to TRBD1 (6 bases). The germline gives CDR1 SGHTA, CDR2 FQGNSA. This CDR3 comprises 16 residues. Trimming cost V 5 bases and J 4 bases, with 21 bases left between them. CDR3 sequence (DNA): TGTGCCAGCAGCCTACGTACAGGCAGGGGTGGATACGAGCAGTACTTC. This translates into CASSLRTGRGGYEQYF.